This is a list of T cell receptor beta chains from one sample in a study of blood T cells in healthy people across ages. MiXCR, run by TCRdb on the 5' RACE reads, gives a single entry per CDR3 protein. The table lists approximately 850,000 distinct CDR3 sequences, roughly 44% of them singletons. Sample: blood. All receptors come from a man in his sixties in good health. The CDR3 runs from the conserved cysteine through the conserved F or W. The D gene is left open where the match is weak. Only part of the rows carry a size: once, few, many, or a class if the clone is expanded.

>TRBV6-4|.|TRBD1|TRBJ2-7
CASSKYQGATYNEQYF
TGTGCCAGCAGCAAATACCAGGGGGCGACCTACAATGAGCAGTACTTC
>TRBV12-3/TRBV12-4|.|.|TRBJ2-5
CASSLDQGGPNREQYF
TGTGCCTCCTCCCTCGACCAGGGGGGGCCCAATAGAGAGCAGTACTTC
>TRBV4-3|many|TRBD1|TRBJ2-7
CASSQGSAGGYEQYF
TGCGCCAGCAGCCAAGGAAGCGCAGGGGGCTACGAGCAGTACTTC
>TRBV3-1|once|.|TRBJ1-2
CASSQVVYPQGSNYGYTF
TGTGCCAGCAGCCAAGTTGTGTACCCACAAGGGTCTAACTATGGCTACACCTTC
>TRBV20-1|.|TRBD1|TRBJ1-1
CSARVPGQGLNTEAFF
TGCAGTGCTAGAGTCCCGGGACAGGGTTTGAACACTGAAGCTTTCTTT
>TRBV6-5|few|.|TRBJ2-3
CASSSAGNTADTQYF
TGTGCCAGCAGCTCGGCGGGTAACACGGCAGATACGCAGTATTTT
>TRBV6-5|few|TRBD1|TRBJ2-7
CASSYSGLAGGFNEQYF
TGTGCCAGCAGTTACTCGGGGTTGGCAGGGGGCTTCAACGAGCAGTACTTC
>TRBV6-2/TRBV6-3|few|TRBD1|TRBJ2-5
CASSDRDRGPQETQYF
TGTGCCAGCAGTGACCGGGACAGGGGGCCTCAGGAGACCCAGTACTTC
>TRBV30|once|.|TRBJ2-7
CAWSGLPSYEQYF
TGTGCCTGGAGTGGACTCCCCTCCTACGAGCAGTACTTC
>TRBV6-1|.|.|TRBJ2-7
CASSEFQGFSYEQYF
TGTGCCAGCAGTGAATTCCAGGGGTTCTCCTACGAGCAGTACTTC
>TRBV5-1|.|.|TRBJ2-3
CASSLQSLAIGDTQYF
TGCGCCAGCAGCCTCCAGTCCCTAGCGATCGGGGATACGCAGTATTTT
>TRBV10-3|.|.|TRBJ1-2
CAISESKGLDGYTF
TGTGCCATCAGTGAGTCTAAAGGGTTGGATGGCTACACCTTC
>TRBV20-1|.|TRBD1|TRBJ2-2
CSARGDRDTTGELFF
TGCAGTGCTAGGGGGGACAGGGATACCACCGGGGAGCTGTTTTTT
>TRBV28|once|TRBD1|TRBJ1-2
CASSVVGQDYGYTF
TGTGCCAGCAGTGTAGTCGGACAGGACTATGGCTACACCTTC
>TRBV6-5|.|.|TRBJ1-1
CASRLNRVYTEAFF
TGTGCCAGCAGGCTAAACAGGGTTTACACTGAAGCTTTCTTT
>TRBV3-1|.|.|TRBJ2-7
CANSQDLATLVGEQYF
TGTGCCAACAGCCAAGATCTTGCGACTCTTGTTGGCGAGCAGTACTTC
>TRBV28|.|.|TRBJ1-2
CASSLPTGGSYGYTF
TGTGCCAGCAGTCTTCCGACCGGTGGGAGCTATGGCTACACCTTC
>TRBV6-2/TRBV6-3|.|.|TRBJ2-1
CASSGGGKAYNEQFF
TGTGCCAGCAGCGGAGGGGGCAAGGCCTACAATGAGCAGTTCTTC
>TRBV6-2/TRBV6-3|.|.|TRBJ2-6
CTSSYRPATGANVLTF
TGTACCAGCAGTTATAGGCCGGCGACTGGGGCCAACGTCCTGACTTTC
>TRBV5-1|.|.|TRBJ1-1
CASSSDTHTEAFF
TGCGCCAGCAGCTCGGACACCCACACTGAAGCTTTCTTT
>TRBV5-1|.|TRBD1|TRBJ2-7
CASSLATGDKTYEQYF
TGCGCCAGCAGCTTGGCCACAGGGGACAAGACCTACGAGCAGTACTTC
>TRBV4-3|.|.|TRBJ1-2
CASSQTGQNGYTF
TGCGCCAGCAGCCAGACGGGGCAAAATGGCTACACCTTC
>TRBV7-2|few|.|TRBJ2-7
CASSLQGRAYPYEQYF
TGTGCCAGCAGCTTACAAGGCCGCGCCTACCCCTACGAGCAGTACTTC
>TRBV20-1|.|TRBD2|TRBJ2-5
CSAIGSGGGYVKTQYF
TGCAGTGCTATTGGGTCGGGCGGGGGATACGTGAAGACCCAGTACTTC
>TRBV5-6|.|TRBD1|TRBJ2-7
CASTSTGGVSFEQYF
TGTGCCAGCACGTCCACAGGGGGCGTCAGCTTCGAGCAGTACTTC
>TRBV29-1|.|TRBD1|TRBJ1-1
CSVKPQGGMANTEAFF
TGCAGCGTTAAGCCCCAGGGGGGGATGGCTAACACTGAAGCTTTCTTT
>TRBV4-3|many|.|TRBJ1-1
CASSQDAAGATEAFF
TGCGCCAGCAGCCAAGATGCAGCCGGGGCCACTGAAGCTTTCTTT
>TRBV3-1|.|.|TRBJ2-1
CASSQLGGILEQFF
TGTGCCAGCAGCCAACTCGGGGGAATTCTCGAGCAGTTCTTC
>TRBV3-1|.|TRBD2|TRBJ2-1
CASSTTSGGPGFF
TGTGCCAGCAGCACGACTAGCGGGGGGCCTGGGTTCTTC
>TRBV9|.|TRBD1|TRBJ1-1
CASGQGAWGTEAFF
TGTGCCAGCGGACAGGGGGCGTGGGGCACTGAAGCTTTCTTT
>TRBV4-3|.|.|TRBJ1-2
CASSQDTDRGSLNYGYTF
TGCGCCAGCAGCCAAGACACGGATAGGGGGTCCCTTAACTATGGCTACACCTTC
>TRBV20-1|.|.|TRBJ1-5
CSVRGGARQPQHF
TGCAGTGTTAGGGGGGGGGCGCGTCAGCCCCAGCATTTT
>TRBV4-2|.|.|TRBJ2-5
CASSSVAGTQETQYF
TGTGCCAGCAGCTCCGTGGCGGGGACCCAAGAGACCCAGTACTTC
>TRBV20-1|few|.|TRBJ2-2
CSATRLEGIGELFF
TGCAGTGCTACGAGATTGGAAGGGATCGGGGAGCTGTTTTTT
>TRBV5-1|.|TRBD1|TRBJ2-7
CASSLLQGGVDEQYF
TGCGCCAGCAGCTTGTTACAGGGGGGTGTCGACGAGCAGTACTTC
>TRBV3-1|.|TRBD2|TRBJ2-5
CASSQDPLAGTPWETQYF
TGTGCCAGCAGCCAAGATCCCTTAGCGGGGACCCCTTGGGAGACCCAGTACTTC
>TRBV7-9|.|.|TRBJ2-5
CASRSGGNLGTQYF
TGTGCCAGCAGATCGGGGGGCAACCTAGGGACCCAGTACTTC
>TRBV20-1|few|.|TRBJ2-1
CSASVIDTVNEQFF
TGCAGTGCTAGTGTAATTGACACCGTAAATGAGCAGTTCTTC
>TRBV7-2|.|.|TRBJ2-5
CASSGGARETQYF
TGTGCCAGCAGCGGGGGGGCCCGAGAGACCCAGTACTTC
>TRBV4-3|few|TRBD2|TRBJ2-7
CASSQDLGEGSYEQYF
TGCGCCAGCAGCCAAGATCTGGGGGAGGGATCCTACGAGCAGTACTTC
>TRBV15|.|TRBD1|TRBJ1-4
CATSRVAGGGEKLFF
TGTGCCACCAGCAGAGTGGCAGGGGGCGGCGAAAAACTGTTTTTT
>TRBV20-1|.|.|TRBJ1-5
CSAYQTANQPQHF
TGCAGTGCTTACCAGACTGCCAATCAGCCCCAGCATTTT
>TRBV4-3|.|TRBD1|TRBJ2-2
CASSQRTGATGELFF
TGCGCCAGCAGCCAGCGGACAGGGGCCACCGGGGAGCTGTTTTTT
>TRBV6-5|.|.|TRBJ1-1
CASRADGGWTEAFF
TGTGCCAGCAGGGCTGACGGGGGATGGACTGAAGCTTTCTTT
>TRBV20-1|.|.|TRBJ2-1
CSAPKTGGGEQFF
TGCAGTGCCCCTAAAACAGGGGGGGGTGAGCAGTTCTTC
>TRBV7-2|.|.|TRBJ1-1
CASSLTRGAEAFF
TGTGCCAGCAGCTTAACGAGGGGAGCTGAAGCTTTCTTT
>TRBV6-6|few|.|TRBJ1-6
CASSGPGGSYNSPLHF
TGTGCCAGCAGTGGGCCCGGCGGAAGCTATAATTCACCCCTCCACTTT